The 7 T cell receptor beta chains below all came from one sample that was sequenced in a study of T cells in Graves' hyperthyroidism and ophthalmopathy. Researchers amplified the TCR beta CDR3 regions from RNA transcripts. Using the HTBI primer set, a first-round RT-PCR was run on the TCR CDR3. Each CDR3 protein gets one entry after TCRdb re-called the multiplex PCR reads with MiXCR. The table shows approximately 740,000 distinct CDR3 sequences, with about 15% occurring only once. Specimen: blood. These TCRs come from a young woman with Graves' hyperthyroidism.

This clonotype was seen a handful of times. The rearrangement links TRBV24-1 to TRBJ2-1; 9 bases are shared with TRBD2. In germline, CDR1 is KGHDR, CDR2 SFDVKD. V trimming: 6 bases; J trimming: 6 bases; junction bases outside the gene matches: 5. The CDR3 is 14 amino acids. CDR3 nucleotide sequence: TGTGCCACCAGTCGGACTAGCGCCGCCAATGAGCAGTTCTTC. It codes for CATSRTSAANEQFF.

The chain links TRBV6-2 or TRBV6-3 to TRBJ1-5, with D perhaps TRBD1 (6 bases). Germline-derived CDR1 and CDR2 are MNHEY and SVGEGT. Between the trimmed V and J ends, which lost 7 bases and 3 bases, there was a span of 13 bases. CDR3 size: 14 residues. DNA of the CDR3: TGTGCCAGCAAACTCTCAGGGGTCAATCAGCCCCAGCATTTT. Translated: CASKLSGVNQPQHF.

This clonotype was observed at least ten times. This chain connects TRBV12-3 or TRBV12-4 to TRBJ1-2; 9 bases agree with TRBD1. This CDR3 comprises 13 residues. Trimming at V came to 8 bases and at J to 8 bases, leaving 9 bases not matched to a gene. In DNA, the CDR3 is TGTGCCAGCGGCGGGACAGGGCAAGGCGGCTACACCTTC. It yields the protein CASGGTGQGGYTF.

This clonotype was counted ten times or more. The genes are TRBV7-8 and TRBJ2-1; TRBD1 matches at 8 bases. Unmatched junction bases numbered 13, after V lost 4 bases and J lost 8 bases. This CDR3 is 16 amino acids long. Looked up from germline, CDR1 is SGHVS and CDR2 is FQNEAQ. Here the CDR3 reads CASSYPAGQGPDEQFF. The CDR3 DNA reads as TGTGCCAGCAGCTACCCCGCCGGACAGGGTCCGGATGAGCAGTTCTTC. Together with reference TRBV7-8 and TRBJ2-1, the CDR3 gives the full variable domain: GAGVSQSPRYKVAKRGQDVALRCDPISGHVSLFWYQQALGQGPEFLTYFQNEAQLDKSGLPSDRFFAERPEGSVSTLKIQRTQQEDSAVYLCASSYPAGQGPDEQFFGPGTRLTVL.

This clonotype appeared a single time. The chain links TRBV20-1 to TRBJ2-1; D may be TRBD1 or TRBD2 (7 bases each). Germline V CDR1 and CDR2: DFQATT, SNEGSKA (reference sequence). With 6 bases removed from V and 10 bases from J, the gap between germline ends came to 22 bases. The CDR3 has 14 amino acids. CDR3 nucleotide sequence: TGCAGTGCGCCCAATGAGGGGGCTAGCGGAGAGCAGTTCTTC. This translates into CSAPNEGASGEQFF.

With regard to this clonotype: This clone may be a read error of a much larger clone one base away. The rearrangement joins TRBV20-1 to TRBJ1-4; a possible D gene is TRBD1 (6 bases). The germline V and J ends were trimmed by 0 bases and 3 bases, with 11 bases remaining between them. CDR3 size: 15 residues. The germline V gene encodes CDR1 DFQATT and CDR2 SNEGSKA (reference sequence). The CDR3 here is CSARDHAGANEKLFF. The CDR3 nucleotides read TGCAGTGCTAGAGATCACGCAGGGGCTAATGAAAAACTGTTTTTT.

This clonotype came up a few times. The rearrangement links TRBV9 to TRBJ2-1, with 10 bases identical to TRBD1. The J segment lost 6 bases and the V segment lost 4 bases, leaving 4 bases of the junction unmatched. CDR1 and CDR2 from the germline V gene are SGDLS and YYNGEE. The CDR3 is 14 residues long. CDR3 protein: CASSRTGGVNEQFF. CDR3 coding DNA: TGTGCCAGCAGCCGGACAGGGGGTGTCAATGAGCAGTTCTTC.